A single sample is the source of the 31 T cell receptor beta chains below, sequenced in a study of T cell responses to AZD1222 COVID-19 vaccine. Produced via immunoSEQ multiplex PCR; TCRdb's table is partial and in-frame only. The sample has about 120,000 clones; 87% are singletons. The source material was peripheral blood, sampled on day 0 of AZD1222 vaccination. The receptors stem from an adult in good health.

V usage is TRBV29-1 and J usage is TRBJ2-3; TRBD2 matches 9 bases. The germline gives CDR1 SQVTM, CDR2 ANQGSEA. The CDR3 totals 15 residues. V trimming: 3 bases; J trimming: 2 bases; junction bases outside the gene matches: 6. DNA of the CDR3: TGCAGCGTTGATGGGAGCGGGGGGAACACAGATACGCAGTATTTT. The encoded protein is CSVDGSGGNTDTQYF.

The rearrangement links TRBV4-1 to TRBJ1-2; 7 positions match TRBD1. The germline V gene has CDR1 MGHRA and CDR2 YSYEKL. This CDR3 spans 18 amino acids. Germline trimming cut 4 bases from V and 8 bases from J; bases unmatched to any gene: 22. CDR3 nucleotide sequence: TGCGCCAGCAGCCCGGACAGGTCCCCCAAGCCCCCCGCTAAGGGCTACACCTTC. It translates to CASSPDRSPKPPAKGYTF.

This clone was counted once. This chain connects TRBV19 to TRBJ2-1, with 14 nucleotides matching TRBD2. From germline, CDR1 is LNHDA and CDR2 SQIVND (reference sequence). V was clipped by 9 bases and J by 0 bases; unmatched bases: 10. This CDR3 has 18 amino acids. This CDR3 reads CASQTRLAGGLSYNEQFF. CDR3 in DNA: TGTGCCAGCCAAACCCGACTAGCGGGAGGGCTCTCCTACAATGAGCAGTTCTTC.

This sequence joins TRBV10-2 and TRBJ2-7, with TRBD1 matching 7 bases. Germline V CDR1 and CDR2: WSHSY, SAAADI. V lost 2 bases to trimming and J lost 6 bases; unmatched junction nucleotides: 7. The CDR3 runs 14 residues. CDR3 loop: CASSEPRQGIEQYF. For the CDR3, the DNA is TGCGCCAGCAGTGAGCCCCGACAGGGAATCGAGCAGTACTTC.

This clone was found once. The chain links TRBV27 to TRBJ1-2; 9 positions match TRBD1. Germline CDR1 reads MNHEY; CDR2 reads SMNVEV (reference sequence). The CDR3 is made up of 14 amino acids. Trimming cost V 4 bases and J 6 bases; bases outside gene matches: 6. The CDR3 region has the DNA TGTGCCAGCAGTTCTCTACAGGGGGCGGATGGCTACACCTTC. Its protein product is CASSSLQGADGYTF.

This chain joins TRBV7-8 and TRBJ2-4, with D unresolved. Trimming stripped 5 bases from V and 0 bases from J, with 14 bases between. There are 16 residues in the CDR3. CDR1 is SGHVS, CDR2 FQNEAQ, per germline. The CDR3 region has the DNA TGTGCCAGCAGCCAAGACCCCGGGCTAGCCAAAAACATTCAGTACTTC. Translated: CASSQDPGLAKNIQYF.

The rearrangement links TRBV3-1 (or the pseudogene TRBV3-2) to TRBJ1-6; D unclear. Germline values: CDR1 LGHDT, CDR2 YNNKEL (reference sequence). V was shortened by 4 bases and J by 13 bases, with 8 bases between the two germline ends. This CDR3 has 11 amino acids. The CDR3 nucleotides read TGTGCCAGCAGCCGGGGAACTCCCCTCCACTTT. Its protein is CASSRGTPLHF.

The gene calls are TRBV7-2 and TRBJ2-1; no firm D call. V was pared by 4 bases and J by 5 bases, with 9 bases between. This CDR3 has 13 amino acids. Per the germline V gene, CDR1 is SGHTA and CDR2 is FQGNSA. The CDR3 DNA reads as TGTGCCAGCAGCTCCAGAAGAAACAATGAGCAGTTCTTC. Translation gives CASSSRRNNEQFF.

The chain employs TRBV4-1 and TRBJ1-2, with D possibly matching TRBD1 (5 bases). The germline V gene encodes CDR1 MGHRA and CDR2 YSYEKL. This CDR3 comprises 14 residues. Trimming stripped 0 bases from V and 5 bases from J, with 10 bases between. CDR3 residues: CASSQERTMYGYTF. For the CDR3, the DNA is TGCGCCAGCAGCCAAGAGCGGACAATGTATGGCTACACCTTC.

The CDR3 here is CASTPGSGTYEQYF. CDR3 DNA: TGTGCCAGCACCCCCGGGAGCGGTACCTACGAGCAGTACTTC. V gene TRBV7-2 combines with J gene TRBJ2-7; D perhaps matches TRBD2 (6 bases). Germline values: CDR1 SGHTA, CDR2 FQGNSA. The CDR3 spans 14 residues. V lost 7 bases and J lost 2, with 15 bases in between.

This chain links TRBV28 with TRBJ1-1; a weak D match, TRBD1 (5 bases). The V gene lost 6 bases and the J gene lost 1 base, with 18 bases spanning the gap. The CDR3 extends over 16 amino acids. Germline V gives CDR1 MDHEN, CDR2 SYDVKM. The CDR3 region has the DNA TGTGCCAGCAGCCCCGCTTCCGGACAATGGAACACTGAAGCTTTCTTT. Translation gives CASSPASGQWNTEAFF.

The chain links TRBV2 to TRBJ1-5, with D unresolved. Trimming stripped 3 bases from V and 4 bases from J, with 4 bases between. This CDR3 comprises 12 residues. Germline V gives CDR1 SNHLY, CDR2 FYNNEI. CDR3 bases: TGTGCCAGCAGTGAGGGGAATCAGCCCCAGCATTTT. It translates to CASSEGNQPQHF. Filled out from reference TRBV2 and TRBJ1-5, the complete variable domain reads EPEVTQTPSHQVTQMGQEVILRCVPISNHLYFYWYRQILGQKVEFLVSFYNNEISEKSEIFDDQFSVERPDGSNFTLKIRSTKLEDSAMYFCASSEGNQPQHFGDGTRLSIL.

The gene calls are TRBV28 and TRBJ1-5; 7 nucleotides line up with TRBD1. With V trimmed by 3 bases and J by 6 bases, 5 bases remained unmatched. In germline, CDR1 is MDHEN, CDR2 SYDVKM. This CDR3 region has 14 residues. Here the CDR3 DNA reads TGTGCCAGCAGTTTCCTACAGGGGAGTCAGCCCCAGCATTTT. Its protein product is CASSFLQGSQPQHF.

This clone was seen repeatedly, ten times or more. This chain connects TRBV7-3 to TRBJ1-3; 7 nucleotides line up with TRBD1. V trimming: 2 bases; J trimming: 0 bases; junction bases outside the gene matches: 7. CDR1 and CDR2 from the germline V gene are SGHTA and FQGTGA. CDR3 length: 17 residues. This CDR3 is CASSLYGTGDSGNTIYF. CDR3 nucleotides: TGTGCCAGCAGCTTATACGGTACAGGGGACTCTGGAAACACCATATATTTT. The complete variable domain, with remaining parts taken from reference TRBV7-3 and TRBJ1-3, reads GAGVSQTPSNKVTEKGKYVELRCDPISGHTALYWYRQSLGQGPEFLIYFQGTGAADDSGLPNDRFFAVRPEGSVSTLKIQRTERGDSAVYLCASSLYGTGDSGNTIYFGEGSWLTVV.

DNA of the CDR3: TGTGCCAGCAGTTTATTTTCCGGGGTTGAAGCTTTCTTT. The encoded protein is CASSLFSGVEAFF. V and J are TRBV27 and TRBJ1-1; unclear D gene. Germline V lookup: CDR1 MNHEY, CDR2 SMNVEV (reference sequence). Trimming took off 1 base at V and 7 bases at J, with 10 bases between the two ends. The CDR3 spans 13 residues.

The chain carries TRBV5-1 and TRBJ2-5; D is uncertain. Germline V gives CDR1 SGHRS, CDR2 YFSETQ. V lost 2 bases and J lost 1, with 0 bases in between. The CDR3 loop spans 11 amino acids. CDR3 bases: TGCGCCAGCAGCTTCCAAGAGACCCAGTACTTC. The encoded protein is CASSFQETQYF.

This clone was seen once. This sequence joins TRBV7-3 and TRBJ2-1; 8 bases map to TRBD1. Unmatched junction bases numbered 5, after V lost 2 bases and J lost 8 bases. Germline loops: CDR1 SGHTA, CDR2 FQGTGA. The CDR3 is made up of 14 amino acids. The CDR3 reads CASSLAGGEDEQFF. The CDR3 DNA is TGTGCCAGCAGCTTAGCAGGGGGCGAGGATGAGCAGTTCTTC.

This clone occurred once. As DNA, the CDR3 is TGTGCCTGGAGGGGCCTTTCAGGGGAAGGCTACACCTTC. This translates into CAWRGLSGEGYTF. This rearrangement joins TRBV30 to TRBJ1-2; TRBD1 might be the D (6 bases). The CDR3 runs 13 residues. Germline V gene data show CDR1 as GTSNPN and CDR2 as SVGIG (reference sequence). Deletions cut 3 bases from V and 8 bases from J, with 16 bases between.

The chain recombines TRBV15 with TRBJ2-7; possibly TRBD2 for D (6 bases). CDR1 is LNHNV and CDR2 is YYDKDF in the germline V gene (reference sequence). Trimming removed 5 bases from V and 6 bases from J, with 14 bases in between. The CDR3 consists of 13 residues. CDR3 nucleotides: TGTGCCACCAGCCTACCTCTAGCGTCCGAGCAGTACTTC. Translating gives CATSLPLASEQYF. Filled out from reference TRBV15 and TRBJ2-7, the complete variable domain reads DAMVIQNPRYQVTQFGKPVTLSCSQTLNHNVMYWYQQKSSQAPKLLFHYYDKDFNNEADTPDNFQSRRPNTSFCFLDIRSPGLGDTAMYLCATSLPLASEQYFGPGTRLTVT.

The chain has TRBV20-1 and TRBJ1-1; D is possibly TRBD1 (5 bases). This CDR3 spans 11 amino acids. The V gene's germline CDR1 is DFQATT and CDR2 SNEGSKA (reference sequence). The V end was cut by 4 bases, the J end by 4 bases, with 7 bases between. CDR3: CSATGGTEAFF. CDR3 DNA sequence: TGCAGTGCTACGGGGGGCACTGAAGCTTTCTTT.

The chain couples TRBV4-1 to TRBJ1-1; no clear D gene. Between the trimmed V and J ends, which lost 2 bases and 0 bases, there was a span of 10 bases. Germline V CDR1 and CDR2: MGHRA, YSYEKL. This CDR3 is 15 amino acids long. The CDR3 sequence is CASSQMHGLNTEAFF. Here the CDR3 DNA reads TGCGCCAGCAGCCAAATGCATGGGTTGAACACTGAAGCTTTCTTT.

The chain employs TRBV12-3 or TRBV12-4 and TRBJ2-2; D unresolved. The CDR3 has 13 amino acids. Trimming stripped 6 bases from V and 6 bases from J, with 11 bases between. Here the CDR3 reads CASSRMQSGELFF. Here the CDR3 DNA reads TGTGCCAGCAGCAGGATGCAATCCGGGGAGCTGTTTTTT.

The rearrangement joins TRBV5-1 to TRBJ2-5; 13 bases agree with TRBD2. The V gene's germline CDR1 is SGHRS and CDR2 YFSETQ. The CDR3 loop spans 19 amino acids. V lost 7 bases to trimming and J lost 2 bases; unmatched junction nucleotides: 17. CDR3 loop: CASSTILTTSGGTQETQYF. The CDR3 DNA reads TGCGCCAGCTCGACCATTTTAACGACTAGCGGGGGGACGCAAGAGACCCAGTACTTC.

This chain connects TRBV2 to TRBJ1-1, with D unclear. Germline CDR1 is SNHLY and CDR2 is FYNNEI. The V gene lost 4 bases and the J gene lost 0 bases, with 6 bases spanning the gap. This CDR3 spans 13 amino acids. CDR3 bases: TGTGCCAGCAGTGTGGTGTTGAACACTGAAGCTTTCTTT. Encoded protein: CASSVVLNTEAFF.

This sequence joins TRBV7-8 and TRBJ2-7, with D hard to call. Between the trimmed V and J ends, which lost 5 bases and 2 bases, there was a span of 4 bases. CDR3 length: 11 residues. The germline gives CDR1 SGHVS, CDR2 FQNEAQ. The CDR3 reads CASSLTYEQYF. The CDR3 DNA follows: TGTGCCAGCAGCCTCACCTACGAGCAGTACTTC.

This clone was recorded only once. The rearrangement joins TRBV28 to TRBJ2-1; tentatively, D is TRBD2 (5 bases). CDR3 length: 16 amino acids. In germline, CDR1 is MDHEN, CDR2 SYDVKM. V was pared by 6 bases and J by 4 bases, with 19 bases between. Here the CDR3 reads CASSPPDGLPYNEQFF. In DNA form, the CDR3 reads TGTGCCAGCAGCCCCCCCGACGGACTCCCTTACAATGAGCAGTTCTTC.

The chain recombines TRBV28 with TRBJ2-7; either TRBD1 or TRBD2 may fit D (6 bases each). Looked up from germline, CDR1 is MDHEN and CDR2 is SYDVKM. This CDR3 is built from 14 residues. V was trimmed by 3 bases and J by 3 bases, leaving 12 bases between them. CDR3 in DNA: TGTGCCAGCAGTTTGGCGGGGACATTCTACGAGCAGTACTTC. Translation: CASSLAGTFYEQYF. The full variable domain, its missing parts supplied by reference TRBV28 and TRBJ2-7, is DVKVTQSSRYLVKRTGEKVFLECVQDMDHENMFWYRQDPGLGLRLIYFSYDVKMKEKGDIPEGYSVSREKKERFSLILESASTNQTSMYLCASSLAGTFYEQYFGPGTRLTVT.

The CDR3 is CASSSGTSGRYEQYF. The CDR3 nucleotides are TGTGCCAGCAGCTCCGGGACTAGCGGGAGGTACGAGCAGTACTTC. The chain uses TRBV5-4 and TRBJ2-7; 15 nucleotides align to TRBD2. V dropped 3 bases and J dropped 4; count of bases not matched to a gene: 2. CDR1 is SGHNT, CDR2 YYREEE, per germline (reference sequence). This CDR3 region has 15 residues.

J is TRBJ1-3 and V is TRBV5-1, with D perhaps matching TRBD1 (5 bases). V shed 4 bases and J shed 4 bases, with 12 bases lying between them. Germline CDR1 is SGHRS and CDR2 is YFSETQ. The CDR3 runs to 14 residues. The CDR3 region is CASSPGTLGNTIYF. Written as DNA, the CDR3 is TGCGCCAGCAGCCCGGGGACTCTCGGAAACACCATATATTTT.

The chain carries TRBV18 and TRBJ1-4; no clear D gene. Germline assignment: CDR1 KGHSH and CDR2 LQKENI. The CDR3 length is 14 residues. V was trimmed by 3 bases and J by 3 bases, leaving 8 bases between them. As DNA, the CDR3 is TGTGCCAGCTCACCCTTCCGGGCTAATGAAAAACTGTTTTTT. Translated: CASSPFRANEKLFF.

V gene TRBV5-5 combines with J gene TRBJ1-1, with no clear D. Germline V CDR1 and CDR2: SGHKS, YYEKEE (reference sequence). The CDR3 sequence is 14 residues long. V shed 1 base and J shed 4 bases, with 11 bases lying between them. The CDR3 DNA sequence: TGTGCCAGCAGCTTGTCACCCCTGGGCACTGAAGCTTTCTTT. Amino acids: CASSLSPLGTEAFF.